The rows below give T cell receptor beta chains drawn from one sample of a study of blood T cell repertoires in COVID-19. Sequencing used immunoSEQ multiplex PCR; TCRdb keeps in-frame clones, though not all of them. The sample has some 180,000 clones, 75% to 90% seen once; the top ten hold around 6.3%. The specimen was peripheral blood. These receptors all come from a woman aged 40 to 50 with COVID-19, enrolled during active disease. The CDR3 runs from the conserved cysteine through the conserved F or W.

V	length	J	CDR3
TRBV12-3/TRBV12-4	12	TRBJ2-7	CASTGGAYEQYF
TRBV24-1	13	TRBJ2-5	CATSRVAGGTQYF
TRBV28	17	TRBJ1-5	CASSLGGGRGAGQPQHF
TRBV28	14	TRBJ2-7	CASSLMRASYEQYF
TRBV5-6	15	TRBJ1-6	CASSPGQAPNSPLHF
TRBV27	14	TRBJ2-5	CASRRQGYQETQYF
TRBV7-2	16	TRBJ2-7	CASSLGSAVSSYEQYF
TRBV28	17	TRBJ2-3	CASSPSFGGGSTDTQYF
TRBV25-1	14	TRBJ2-2	CASSEGGQTGELFF
TRBV29-1	13	TRBJ1-2	CSVGGRDRAGYTF
TRBV2	13	TRBJ2-7	CARAQGVSYEQYF
TRBV7-3	17	TRBJ2-4	CASSPIAPSGAKNIQYF
TRBV4-1	16	TRBJ1-1	CASSQVWGRGFTEAFF
TRBV11-2	16	TRBJ2-3	CASSPGGGRSTDTQYF
TRBV7-9	17	TRBJ2-1	CASSPRTSGSSYNEQFF
TRBV20-1	11	TRBJ2-7	CSVKGTGAQYF
TRBV28	13	TRBJ1-1	CASRSTGSTEAFF
TRBV7-8	14	TRBJ1-2	CASSLAGQSDGYTF
TRBV18	14	TRBJ1-2	CASSQMDRNYGYTF
TRBV10-3	13	TRBJ1-5	CAISESGGQPQHF
TRBV4-1	19	TRBJ2-1	CASSHENRPRYGSYNEQFF
TRBV9	15	TRBJ2-7	CASSVGRTSGYEQYF
TRBV18	14	TRBJ1-5	CASSPTGNNQPQHF
TRBV29-1	14	TRBJ2-3	CSIAGLAGKDTQYF
TRBV29-1	13	TRBJ1-5	CSVTPSGSQPQHF
TRBV3-1/TRBV3-2	15	TRBJ1-3	CASSQVRVTGNTIYF
TRBV19	13	TRBJ1-2	CATHPGGAAGYTF
TRBV28	12	TRBJ2-3	CASSLTVGTQYF
TRBV6-1	13	TRBJ1-1	CASSDGSGTEAFF
TRBV27	15	TRBJ2-7	CASSLRAGGMNEQYF
TRBV7-9	16	TRBJ2-5	CASSLGLASGQETQYF
TRBV29-1	13	TRBJ1-1	CSVDRGWNTEAFF
TRBV6-6	20	TRBJ2-1	CASSLRGTSGRPSSYNEQFF
TRBV27	14	TRBJ1-4	CASSLWRAGEKLFF
TRBV24-1	14	TRBJ2-1	CATSDFRPRSEQFF
TRBV7-6	16	TRBJ2-1	CASSFGLGSLVDEQFF